These T cell receptor beta chains were read from a single sample in a study of glioma-infiltrating T cells. TCRdb independently ran MiXCR on the multiplex PCR reads; one entry per CDR3 protein. Of 150,000 to 200,000 distinct CDR3 sequences listed, 32% were seen once; the top ten hold 20%. The sequenced sample was glioma tissue, nonneoplastic brain tissue, or PBMCs (not recorded which). The receptors were sampled from a human donor with low-grade glioma or glioblastoma, undergoing nonglioma brain surgery, or in good health (not recorded which). The CDR3 runs from the conserved cysteine through the conserved F or W. Each record gives: V gene, D gene, J gene, clone size, CDR3 protein, CDR3 DNA. A D gene is named only where the DNA matches it firmly. Size values are once, few and many counts, or a class for expanded clones, and some rows have none.

v_gene: TRBV20-1; d_gene: -; j_gene: TRBJ2-5; abundance: many; CDR3aa: CSANDGGEETQYF; CDR3nt: TGCAGTGCTAACGACGGTGGAGAAGAGACCCAGTACTTC
v_gene: TRBV18; d_gene: -; j_gene: TRBJ1-1; abundance: many; CDR3aa: CASSPPMGLGTEAFF; CDR3nt: TGTGCCAGCTCACCACCGATGGGTCTGGGGACTGAAGCTTTCTTT
v_gene: TRBV6-1; d_gene: -; j_gene: TRBJ1-2; abundance: many; CDR3aa: CASTGAGYGYTF; CDR3nt: TGTGCCAGCACTGGGGCCGGCTATGGCTACACCTTC
v_gene: TRBV4-2; d_gene: -; j_gene: TRBJ2-7; abundance: many; CDR3aa: CASSQGRSYEQYF; CDR3nt: TGTGCCAGCAGCCAAGGGCGGTCCTACGAGCAGTACTTC
v_gene: TRBV27; d_gene: -; j_gene: TRBJ1-1; abundance: many; CDR3aa: CASSLDGKAFF; CDR3nt: TGTGCCAGCAGTTTGGATGGCAAAGCTTTCTTT
v_gene: TRBV28; d_gene: -; j_gene: TRBJ2-2; abundance: many; CDR3aa: CASSFLRGNTGELFF; CDR3nt: TGTGCCAGCAGTTTTTTACGGGGGAACACCGGGGAGCTGTTTTTT
v_gene: TRBV18; d_gene: -; j_gene: TRBJ1-1; abundance: many; CDR3aa: CASSLRTDTEAFF; CDR3nt: TGTGCCAGCTCACTCCGGACAGACACTGAAGCTTTCTTT
v_gene: TRBV5-4; d_gene: TRBD1; j_gene: TRBJ1-2; abundance: few; CDR3aa: CASSGSGTAGGGYTF; CDR3nt: TGTGCCAGCAGCGGCAGCGGGACAGCCGGGGGAGGCTACACCTTC
v_gene: TRBV12-3/TRBV12-4; d_gene: -; j_gene: TRBJ1-2; abundance: -; CDR3aa: CVSSLTPDSSEGYTF; CDR3nt: TGTGTCAGCAGTTTGACCCCGGACAGCTCTGAGGGCTACACCTTC
v_gene: TRBV7-2; d_gene: TRBD2; j_gene: TRBJ2-5; abundance: -; CDR3aa: CASSFNSGSGETQYF; CDR3nt: TGTGCCAGCAGCTTCAATAGCGGGAGTGGGGAGACCCAGTACTTC
v_gene: TRBV30; d_gene: -; j_gene: TRBJ1-1; abundance: -; CDR3aa: CARGTPNTEAFF; CDR3nt: TGTGCCCGCGGGACCCCCAACACTGAAGCTTTCTTT
v_gene: TRBV24-1; d_gene: -; j_gene: TRBJ1-1; abundance: many; CDR3aa: CATMGPQPNTEAFF; CDR3nt: TGTGCCACCATGGGCCCCCAACCGAACACTGAAGCTTTCTTT
v_gene: TRBV30; d_gene: -; j_gene: TRBJ2-3; abundance: -; CDR3aa: CAWSPTGDTQYF; CDR3nt: TGTGCCTGGAGTCCAACGGGCGATACGCAGTATTTT
v_gene: TRBV20-1; d_gene: -; j_gene: TRBJ1-1; abundance: many; CDR3aa: CSAFLGGQNTEAFF; CDR3nt: TGCAGTGCTTTCTTAGGGGGGCAGAACACTGAAGCTTTCTTT
v_gene: TRBV7-9; d_gene: -; j_gene: TRBJ2-1; abundance: many; CDR3aa: CASSLSGSSYEQFF; CDR3nt: TGTGCCAGCAGCTTATCCGGCTCTTCATATGAGCAGTTCTTC
v_gene: TRBV6-1; d_gene: TRBD2; j_gene: TRBJ2-1; abundance: -; CDR3aa: CASSGLAGGGNEQFF; CDR3nt: TGTGCCAGCAGTGGACTAGCCGGGGGGGGAAATGAGCAGTTCTTC
v_gene: TRBV12-3/TRBV12-4; d_gene: -; j_gene: TRBJ1-2; abundance: -; CDR3aa: CASSLHAGQLNYGYTF; CDR3nt: TGTGCCAGCAGTTTACACGCTGGGCAGTTAAACTATGGCTACACCTTC
v_gene: TRBV25-1; d_gene: TRBD2; j_gene: TRBJ2-3; abundance: many; CDR3aa: CASSSVRAGGRKDTQYF; CDR3nt: TGTGCCAGCAGCAGTGTCCGGGCTGGCGGGAGGAAAGATACGCAGTATTTT
v_gene: TRBV20-1; d_gene: TRBD2; j_gene: TRBJ2-3; abundance: many; CDR3aa: CSARDLLTSGGTDTQYF; CDR3nt: TGCAGTGCTAGAGATCTCTTAACTAGCGGTGGCACAGATACGCAGTATTTT
v_gene: TRBV6-1; d_gene: TRBD2; j_gene: TRBJ2-7; abundance: -; CDR3aa: CASSPGWASGRDEQYF; CDR3nt: TGTGCCAGCAGCCCGGGATGGGCTAGCGGGAGAGACGAGCAGTACTTC
v_gene: TRBV7-9; d_gene: -; j_gene: TRBJ2-5; abundance: many; CDR3aa: CASSLGAQGRLQETQYF; CDR3nt: TGTGCCAGCAGCTTAGGAGCTCAGGGCAGACTCCAAGAGACCCAGTACTTC
v_gene: TRBV7-3; d_gene: TRBD1; j_gene: TRBJ1-1; abundance: many; CDR3aa: CASSLFGRGARSGLNTEAFF; CDR3nt: TGTGCCAGCAGCCTATTCGGCAGGGGGGCGCGAAGTGGTTTGAACACTGAAGCTTTCTTT
v_gene: TRBV7-3; d_gene: TRBD2; j_gene: TRBJ2-5; abundance: -; CDR3aa: CASSLRTSGTETQYF; CDR3nt: TGTGCCAGCAGCTTACGGACTAGCGGGACAGAGACCCAGTACTTC
v_gene: TRBV12-3/TRBV12-4; d_gene: TRBD2; j_gene: TRBJ2-3; abundance: -; CDR3aa: CATRTSGSPSTDTQYF; CDR3nt: TGTGCCACCAGGACTAGCGGGAGCCCTAGCACAGATACGCAGTATTTT
v_gene: TRBV6-1; d_gene: -; j_gene: TRBJ2-3; abundance: -; CDR3aa: CASSSRTNTKGPQDTQYF; CDR3nt: TGTGCCAGCAGTTCCAGGACTAATACGAAGGGCCCCCAAGATACGCAGTATTTT
v_gene: TRBV29-1; d_gene: TRBD1; j_gene: TRBJ2-7; abundance: -; CDR3aa: CSVDGTGIYGYEQYF; CDR3nt: TGCAGCGTTGACGGGACAGGGATCTATGGCTACGAGCAGTACTTC
v_gene: TRBV7-9; d_gene: TRBD2; j_gene: TRBJ2-1; abundance: many; CDR3aa: CASSPLAGIYNEQFF; CDR3nt: TGTGCCAGCAGCCCTCTAGCGGGAATCTACAATGAGCAGTTCTTC
v_gene: TRBV6-2/TRBV6-3; d_gene: TRBD2; j_gene: TRBJ2-1; abundance: -; CDR3aa: CAGRPTGTSGDNEQFF; CDR3nt: TGTGCCGGCAGACCAACCGGGACTAGCGGTGACAATGAGCAGTTCTTC
v_gene: TRBV6-6; d_gene: TRBD1; j_gene: TRBJ1-5; abundance: -; CDR3aa: CASIARAQGVGNQPQHF; CDR3nt: TGTGCCAGCATCGCCCGGGCACAGGGGGTGGGAAATCAGCCACAGCATTTT
v_gene: TRBV7-9; d_gene: -; j_gene: TRBJ2-7; abundance: many; CDR3aa: CASSPGRVYEQYF; CDR3nt: TGTGCCAGCAGCCCCGGACGGGTCTACGAGCAGTACTTC
v_gene: TRBV7-9; d_gene: TRBD1; j_gene: TRBJ2-1; abundance: -; CDR3aa: CASSARGQERYNEQFF; CDR3nt: TGTGCCAGCAGCGCAAGAGGACAGGAGAGGTACAATGAGCAGTTCTTC
v_gene: TRBV7-2; d_gene: TRBD1; j_gene: TRBJ2-7; abundance: -; CDR3aa: CASSLVGTGPQGQYF; CDR3nt: TGTGCCAGCAGCTTAGTTGGGACAGGCCCTCAGGGGCAGTACTTC
v_gene: TRBV11-1; d_gene: -; j_gene: TRBJ2-5; abundance: few; CDR3aa: CASSRGSNQETQYF; CDR3nt: TGTGCCAGCAGCCGAGGGTCAAACCAAGAGACCCAGTACTTC
v_gene: TRBV6-2/TRBV6-3; d_gene: -; j_gene: TRBJ2-7; abundance: many; CDR3aa: CASSRSSYEQYF; CDR3nt: TGTGCCAGCAGCCGGTCCTCCTACGAGCAGTACTTC
v_gene: TRBV6-1; d_gene: -; j_gene: TRBJ2-1; abundance: many; CDR3aa: CASLDPGLQPYNEQFF; CDR3nt: TGTGCCAGCCTCGACCCGGGACTCCAACCCTACAATGAGCAGTTCTTC
v_gene: TRBV10-3; d_gene: -; j_gene: TRBJ1-2; abundance: -; CDR3aa: CARTPDSTNYGYTF; CDR3nt: TGTGCCAGGACCCCAGACAGTACTAACTATGGCTACACCTTC
v_gene: TRBV29-1; d_gene: -; j_gene: TRBJ2-3; abundance: many; CDR3aa: CSVAVGADTQYF; CDR3nt: TGCAGCGTCGCCGTTGGCGCAGATACGCAGTATTTT
v_gene: TRBV5-1; d_gene: TRBD1; j_gene: TRBJ2-1; abundance: -; CDR3aa: CASSSATGTGSYNEQFF; CDR3nt: TGCGCCAGCAGCTCAGCAACCGGGACAGGGTCCTACAATGAGCAGTTCTTC
v_gene: TRBV20-1; d_gene: -; j_gene: TRBJ2-7; abundance: many; CDR3aa: CSARFPRGLSYEQYF; CDR3nt: TGCAGTGCTAGGTTTCCCCGGGGTCTCTCCTACGAGCAGTACTTC
v_gene: TRBV10-3; d_gene: TRBD1; j_gene: TRBJ1-1; abundance: many; CDR3aa: CAIRNRGPEAFF; CDR3nt: TGTGCCATCAGAAACAGGGGGCCGGAAGCTTTCTTT
v_gene: TRBV30; d_gene: -; j_gene: TRBJ2-7; abundance: -; CDR3aa: CAWSLSSYEQYF; CDR3nt: TGTGCCTGGAGTCTGTCCTCCTACGAGCAGTACTTC
v_gene: TRBV27; d_gene: -; j_gene: TRBJ2-3; abundance: -; CDR3aa: CASSFQRTTTATQYF; CDR3nt: TGTGCCAGCAGTTTTCAGCGGACCACTACAGCTACGCAGTATTTT
v_gene: TRBV15; d_gene: TRBD1; j_gene: TRBJ2-1; abundance: -; CDR3aa: CAISREDRQSSYNEQFF; CDR3nt: TGTGCCATCAGCAGAGAGGACAGGCAAAGCTCCTACAATGAGCAGTTCTTC
v_gene: TRBV29-1; d_gene: TRBD2; j_gene: TRBJ2-5; abundance: few; CDR3aa: CSVWSGRLRETQYF; CDR3nt: TGCAGCGTTTGGAGCGGGAGATTGAGAGAGACCCAGTACTTC
v_gene: TRBV6-2/TRBV6-3; d_gene: TRBD2; j_gene: TRBJ2-5; abundance: many; CDR3aa: CASSSPRLAGGLETQYF; CDR3nt: TGTGCCAGCAGTTCCCCAAGACTAGCGGGAGGGCTAGAGACCCAGTACTTC
v_gene: TRBV4-2; d_gene: -; j_gene: TRBJ2-1; abundance: -; CDR3aa: CASSQGGDSYNEQFF; CDR3nt: TGTGCCAGCAGCCAAGGGGGGGACAGCTACAATGAGCAGTTCTTC
v_gene: TRBV10-3; d_gene: -; j_gene: TRBJ1-1; abundance: many; CDR3aa: CATREGGGTEAFF; CDR3nt: TGTGCCACCCGTGAGGGAGGTGGCACTGAAGCTTTCTTT
v_gene: TRBV28; d_gene: -; j_gene: TRBJ2-7; abundance: -; CDR3aa: CASSLMGGFPHEQYF; CDR3nt: TGTGCCAGCAGTTTAATGGGTGGCTTTCCCCACGAGCAGTACTTC